These 30 T cell receptor beta chains originate from one sample sequenced in a study of human T cells and chemical hapten exposure. Time point given: patch test 2, 6 weeks after DPC sensitization. Treatment defined: therapeutic diphenylcyclopropenone sensitization with weekly scalp DPC. TCRdb reanalysed the RACE reads using MiXCR and keeps one entry per CDR3 protein. The sample consists of some 100,000 distinct CDR3 sequences, 9.3% of them appearing once. The specimen comprised whole blood, sampled in connection with sensitization to the hapten diphenylcyclopropenone (DPC). The receptors were sampled from a middle-aged woman with alopecia areata. Some clones in this sample may be carry-over from other donors' samples.

The chain combines TRBV9 with TRBJ2-5; TRBD1 matches 8 bases. Germline trimming cut 0 bases from V and 1 base from J; bases unmatched to any gene: 2. The germline gives CDR1 SGDLS, CDR2 YYNGEE. This CDR3 comprises 15 residues. CDR3 in amino acids: CASSVGQGSQETQYF. CDR3 bases: TGTGCCAGCAGCGTAGGACAGGGGTCCCAAGAGACCCAGTACTTC.

This clonotype has at least ten counts. CDR3 region: CASSLSGAPLSDTQYF. CDR3 in DNA: TGCGCCAGCAGCCTAAGCGGGGCGCCATTATCAGATACGCAGTATTTT. The rearrangement joins TRBV4-3 to TRBJ2-3, with 7 bases fitting TRBD2. The CDR3 has 16 amino acids. V was clipped by 4 bases and J by 4 bases; unmatched bases: 11. Germline V gene lookup returns CDR1 LGHNA and CDR2 YSLEER.

This clonotype was observed many times. V is TRBV20-1 and J is TRBJ1-5, with TRBD1 as a possible D gene (5 bases). There are 16 residues in the CDR3. Germline V CDR1 and CDR2: DFQATT, SNEGSKA (reference sequence). V lost 0 bases, J lost 7 bases, and 19 bases lay in between. The CDR3 is CSARDPLEGWDQPQHF. The DNA for the CDR3 is TGCAGTGCTAGAGACCCCCTGGAAGGGTGGGACCAGCCCCAGCATTTT.

This clonotype has more than one count but fewer than ten. The chain couples TRBV7-6 to TRBJ2-5; TRBD2 aligns across 14 bases. After removal of 5 bases from V and 5 bases from J, the junction contained 7 bases not matched to a gene. The CDR3 covers 16 residues. Germline V gene data show CDR1 as SGHVS and CDR2 as FNYEAQ. CDR3 protein: CASSHRLAGGLETQYF. The CDR3 DNA is TGTGCCAGCAGCCATCGACTAGCGGGAGGGCTGGAGACCCAGTACTTC.

This clonotype was picked up a small number of times. The chain couples TRBV6-1 to TRBJ2-1, with 13 bases lining up with TRBD2. The CDR3 is 17 residues long. J gave up 4 bases and V 5 bases, and 8 bases lay outside the gene matches. Per the germline V gene, CDR1 is MNHNS and CDR2 is SASEGT. The CDR3 DNA reads as TGTGCCAGCAGTCGACGGGGACTAGCGGGACCGTACAATGAGCAGTTCTTC. This codes for CASSRRGLAGPYNEQFF.

This clonotype was recorded many times. The chain links TRBV7-2 to TRBJ2-3, with 7 bases that match TRBD2. Germline loops: CDR1 SGHTA, CDR2 FQGNSA. The CDR3 has 14 amino acids. V shed 4 bases and J 4 bases; nucleotides not matched to a gene: 5. CDR3 sequence reads: CASSSGLDADTQYF. CDR3 bases: TGTGCCAGCAGCTCCGGACTAGACGCAGATACGCAGTATTTT.

This clonotype has only a few counts. The V and J genes are TRBV6-1 and TRBJ1-1; D gene uncertain. Trimming pared 4 bases from V and 1 base from J, leaving 13 bases between. The CDR3 extends over 15 amino acids. Germline V gene lookup returns CDR1 MNHNS and CDR2 SASEGT. CDR3 sequence (DNA): TGTGCCAGCAGTGCGGCCACGACATCGAACACTGAAGCTTTCTTT. Residues: CASSAATTSNTEAFF.

At least ten counts were recorded for this clonotype. The J gene is TRBJ2-5, the V gene TRBV11-2; D call uncertain. Germline V lookup: CDR1 SGHAT, CDR2 FQNNGV. The CDR3 has 15 residues. Between the trimmed V and J ends, which lost 5 bases and 1 base, there was a span of 14 bases. This chain's CDR3 is CASSPAVGFQETQYF. The CDR3 DNA reads TGTGCCAGCAGCCCCGCCGTCGGTTTCCAAGAGACCCAGTACTTC.

This clonotype was counted a few times. The chain joins TRBV9 to TRBJ2-3; D is perhaps TRBD1 (6 bases). The CDR3 runs to 13 residues. V lost 0 bases, J lost 6 bases, and 8 bases lay in between. Germline CDR1 is SGDLS and CDR2 is YYNGEE. CDR3 in amino acids: CASSVAGHDTQYF. CDR3 DNA sequence: TGTGCCAGCAGCGTAGCGGGACACGATACGCAGTATTTT.

This clonotype turned up a few times. The chain links TRBV30 to TRBJ1-4; D gene uncertain. This CDR3 comprises 14 residues. Trimming shortened V by 5 bases and J by 0 bases, and 10 bases separated the two germline ends. Germline V lookup: CDR1 GTSNPN, CDR2 SVGIG (reference sequence). CDR3 nucleotides: TGTGCCTGGGCGTTCGGAGCAACTAATGAAAAACTGTTTTTT. This sequence encodes CAWAFGATNEKLFF.

This clonotype was seen many times. The V gene is TRBV7-9, the J gene TRBJ2-1; TRBD2 matches 10 bases. V dropped 1 base and J dropped 10; count of bases not matched to a gene: 1. Per germline, CDR1 SEHNR and CDR2 FQNEAQ (reference sequence). The CDR3 sequence is 13 residues long. This CDR3 reads CASSLELAGEQFF. In nucleotides, the CDR3 is TGTGCCAGCAGCTTAGAACTAGCGGGAGAGCAGTTCTTC.

This clonotype has ten or more counts. This rearrangement joins TRBV11-2 to TRBJ1-2, with a weak D call TRBD1 (6 bases). The CDR3 has 14 residues. CDR1 is SGHAT, CDR2 FQNNGV, per germline. V lost 2 bases and J 3 bases, leaving 10 bases between the germline ends. CDR3 in amino acids: CASSLYEGDYGYTF. The CDR3 bases are TGTGCCAGCAGCTTATACGAGGGGGACTATGGCTACACCTTC.

This clonotype was counted many times. V and J are TRBV20-1 and TRBJ1-1, with D unresolved. The germline gives CDR1 DFQATT, CDR2 SNEGSKA (reference sequence). This CDR3 is 14 amino acids long. Trimming shortened V by 2 bases and J by 0 bases, and 10 bases separated the two germline ends. The CDR3 protein is CSARRRALNTEAFF. DNA of the CDR3: TGCAGTGCTAGAAGGCGGGCCCTGAACACTGAAGCTTTCTTT.

This clonotype was recorded at least ten times. V gene TRBV10-2 combines with J gene TRBJ2-7, with 8 positions matching TRBD1. This CDR3 is 15 amino acids long. The J segment lost 3 bases and the V segment lost 5 bases, leaving 9 bases of the junction unmatched. Germline CDR1 is WSHSY and CDR2 is SAAADI. CDR3 residues: CASSMTGDPFYEQYF. The DNA of the CDR3 is TGCGCCAGCAGTATGACAGGGGACCCATTCTACGAGCAGTACTTC.

CDR3 sequence reads: CASSQDRQGGNIQYF. The CDR3 DNA sequence: TGCGCCAGCAGCCAAGATCGGCAGGGGGGAAACATTCAGTACTTC. The chain carries TRBV4-1 and TRBJ2-4, with D possibly being TRBD1 (7 bases). This CDR3 is built from 15 residues. Germline loops: CDR1 MGHRA, CDR2 YSYEKL. Trimming cost V 0 bases and J 6 bases, with 12 bases left between them.

Only a few counts were recorded for this clonotype. The rearrangement links TRBV24-1 to TRBJ2-2; no clear D. Germline CDR1 is KGHDR and CDR2 is SFDVKD. Trimming pared 0 bases from V and 3 bases from J, leaving 7 bases between. CDR3 length: 15 amino acids. The CDR3 DNA sequence: TGTGCCACCAGTGATTTGAACCTCGACACCGGGGAGCTGTTTTTT. As protein: CATSDLNLDTGELFF.

This clonotype was picked up many times. V and J are TRBV20-1 and TRBJ2-1; TRBD2 matches at 12 bases. Germline assignment: CDR1 DFQATT and CDR2 SNEGSKA (reference sequence). Losses at the gene ends were 5 bases for V and 8 bases for J; bases not matched to a gene: 4. The CDR3 sequence is 13 residues long. The CDR3 DNA is TGCAGTGCTGAACTAGCGGGAGGCTATGAGCAGTTCTTC. It is translated as CSAELAGGYEQFF.

V and J are TRBV29-1 and TRBJ1-1; no firm D call. V lost 6 bases and J lost 0, with 14 bases in between. Germline V CDR1 and CDR2: SQVTM, ANQGSEA. The CDR3 length is 14 residues. CDR3 sequence: CSVRRTVMNTEAFF. For the CDR3, the DNA is TGCAGCGTCAGGCGGACGGTAATGAACACTGAAGCTTTCTTT.

This clonotype was observed at least ten times. The chain joins TRBV9 to TRBJ1-6, with 7 bases matching TRBD1. This CDR3 contains 17 residues. The germline V gene has CDR1 SGDLS and CDR2 YYNGEE. V lost 0 bases, J lost 8 bases, and 11 bases stayed unmatched. The CDR3, as DNA: TGTGCCAGCAGCGTAGAGAAGTATGGCACAGGGGATTCACCCCTCCACTTT. This codes for CASSVEKYGTGDSPLHF.

This clonotype was observed a few times. The chain uses TRBV4-2 and TRBJ1-1; D gene ambiguous. The length of the CDR3 is 14 residues. V dropped 1 base and J dropped 3 bases, with 9 bases sitting between them. The germline CDR1 and CDR2 sequences are LGHNA and YNFKEQ. The DNA for the CDR3 is TGTGCCAGCAGCCAAGGTCGGGGTTACACTGAAGCTTTCTTT. Amino acids: CASSQGRGYTEAFF.

This clonotype was picked up many times. The V call is TRBV2, the J call TRBJ2-3, with D hard to call. This CDR3 comprises 16 residues. Germline-derived CDR1 and CDR2 are SNHLY and FYNNEI. Trimming left V 0 bases short and J 2 bases short, with 12 bases between. For the CDR3, the DNA is TGTGCCAGCAGTGAAGCCTTGGGCAGGACCACAGATACGCAGTATTTT. Translation gives CASSEALGRTTDTQYF.

In this sample, this clonotype turned up many times. The chain has TRBV6-2 or TRBV6-3 and TRBJ2-2, with unresolved D. The CDR3 loop spans 15 amino acids. Germline CDR1 and CDR2: MNHEY and SVGEGT. V was trimmed by 6 bases and J by 0 bases, leaving 11 bases between them. CDR3 in DNA: TGTGCCAGCAGGAAGACTCTCCCGAACACCGGGGAGCTGTTTTTT. Protein product: CASRKTLPNTGELFF.

This clonotype was counted ten times or more. J is TRBJ2-3 and V is TRBV29-1; D is unclear. This CDR3 region has 11 residues. V gave up 4 bases and J gave up 6 bases, with 8 bases separating them. CDR1 is SQVTM and CDR2 is ANQGSEA in the germline V gene. CDR3 loop: CSVVRLDTQYF. Here the CDR3 DNA reads TGCAGCGTTGTTCGCCTGGATACGCAGTATTTT.

The table lists this clonotype with a few counts. The chain combines TRBV28 with TRBJ2-7; TRBD1 matches 7 bases. The CDR3 totals 18 residues. Germline V gene data show CDR1 as MDHEN and CDR2 as SYDVKM. The junction had 19 bases not matched to a gene; V was cut back by 5 bases and J by 3 bases. The CDR3 DNA reads TGTGCCAGCAGTCAAGGGGGCGGTCGGGCCTTGAGTTTCTACGAGCAGTACTTC. The encoded protein is CASSQGGGRALSFYEQYF.

This clonotype appeared many times. The gene calls are TRBV27 and TRBJ2-1, with D possibly matching TRBD2 (6 bases). The CDR3 runs 14 residues. Germline V lookup: CDR1 MNHEY, CDR2 SMNVEV (reference sequence). V lost 6 bases, J lost 1 base, and 10 bases lay in between. The CDR3 protein is CASSGSRSYNEQFF. The CDR3 DNA sequence: TGTGCCAGCAGCGGGAGTAGGTCCTACAATGAGCAGTTCTTC.

This clonotype has more than one count but fewer than ten. The chain recombines TRBV12-3 or TRBV12-4 with TRBJ1-2; tentatively, D is TRBD1 (5 bases). Trimming pared 5 bases from V and 4 bases from J, leaving 14 bases between. CDR3 length: 14 amino acids. The CDR3 reads CASSKRDGFYGYTF. DNA of the CDR3: TGTGCCAGCAGTAAAAGGGACGGGTTCTATGGCTACACCTTC.

This clonotype appeared many times. This chain uses TRBV7-2 with TRBJ2-7, with D hard to call. Germline CDR1 is SGHTA and CDR2 is FQGNSA. Trimming removed 5 bases at V and 2 bases at J, with 10 bases between. The CDR3 has 13 amino acids. CDR3 DNA: TGTGCCAGCAGCCCCCCTACGACCTACGAGCAGTACTTC. Protein sequence: CASSPPTTYEQYF. Combining the CDR3 with reference TRBV7-2 and TRBJ2-7 gives the whole variable domain GAGVSQSPSNKVTEKGKDVELRCDPISGHTALYWYRQSLGQGLEFLIYFQGNSAPDKSGLPSDRFSAERTGGSVSTLTIQRTQQEDSAVYLCASSPPTTYEQYFGPGTRLTVT.

In this sample, this clonotype turned up a few times. J is TRBJ2-7 and V is TRBV18, with TRBD2 matching 15 bases. V lost 6 bases to trimming and J lost 4 bases; unmatched junction nucleotides: 7. Germline values: CDR1 KGHSH, CDR2 LQKENI. This CDR3 has 16 residues. The CDR3 region has the DNA TGTGCCAGCTCTCCAGGGACTAGCGGGAGGAATTACGAGCAGTACTTC. Amino acid sequence: CASSPGTSGRNYEQYF.

The chain is built from TRBV10-1 and TRBJ1-5; D remains unclear. This CDR3 is 15 amino acids long. V shed 5 bases and J shed 3 bases, with 14 bases lying between them. Germline V gene data show CDR1 as WNHNN and CDR2 as SYGVQD (reference sequence). The CDR3 DNA is TGCGCCAGCAGTCCCACATTGGAACTCAATCAGCCCCAGCATTTT. Translation gives CASSPTLELNQPQHF.

This rearrangement joins TRBV29-1 to TRBJ2-7, with no clear D. This CDR3 is 12 amino acids long. The germline V and J ends were trimmed by 4 bases and 3 bases, with 10 bases remaining between them. CDR1 and CDR2 from the germline V gene are SQVTM and ANQGSEA. CDR3 in amino acids: CSVGPSSYEQYF. CDR3 nucleotides: TGCAGCGTTGGTCCCAGCAGCTACGAGCAGTACTTC.